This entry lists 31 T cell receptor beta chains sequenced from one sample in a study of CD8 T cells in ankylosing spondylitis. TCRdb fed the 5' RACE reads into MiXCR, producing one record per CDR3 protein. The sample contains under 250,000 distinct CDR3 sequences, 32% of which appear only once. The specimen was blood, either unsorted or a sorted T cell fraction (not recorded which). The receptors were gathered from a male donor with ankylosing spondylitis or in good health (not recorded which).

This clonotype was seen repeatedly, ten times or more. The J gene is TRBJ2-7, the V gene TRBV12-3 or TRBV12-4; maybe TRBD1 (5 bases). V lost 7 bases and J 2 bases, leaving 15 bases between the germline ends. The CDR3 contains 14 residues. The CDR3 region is CASKLSIRAYEQYF. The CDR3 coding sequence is TGTGCCAGCAAACTCTCCATCAGGGCCTACGAGCAGTACTTC.

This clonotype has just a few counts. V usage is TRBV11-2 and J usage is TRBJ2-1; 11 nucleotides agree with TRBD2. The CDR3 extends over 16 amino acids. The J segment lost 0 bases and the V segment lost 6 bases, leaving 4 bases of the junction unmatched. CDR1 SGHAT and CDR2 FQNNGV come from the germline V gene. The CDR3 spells CASRRLAGSSYNEQFF. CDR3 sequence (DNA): TGTGCCAGCAGGAGACTAGCGGGGAGCTCCTACAATGAGCAGTTCTTC.

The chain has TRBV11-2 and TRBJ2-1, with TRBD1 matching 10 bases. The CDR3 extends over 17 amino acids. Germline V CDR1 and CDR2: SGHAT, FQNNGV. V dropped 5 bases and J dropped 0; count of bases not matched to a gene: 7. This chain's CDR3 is CASSLRTGGSSYNEQFF. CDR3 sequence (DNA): TGTGCCAGCAGCCTAAGGACAGGGGGGAGCTCCTACAATGAGCAGTTCTTC.

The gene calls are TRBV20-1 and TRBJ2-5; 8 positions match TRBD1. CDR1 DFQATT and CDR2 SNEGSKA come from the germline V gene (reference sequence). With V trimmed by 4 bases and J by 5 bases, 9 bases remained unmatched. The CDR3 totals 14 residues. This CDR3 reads CSATGQGGWETQYF. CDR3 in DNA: TGCAGTGCTACCGGACAGGGCGGGTGGGAGACCCAGTACTTC.

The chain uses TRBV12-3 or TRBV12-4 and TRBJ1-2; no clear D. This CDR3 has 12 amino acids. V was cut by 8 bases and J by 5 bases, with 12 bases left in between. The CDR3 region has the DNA TGTGCCAGCTCACCAGAGGGATATGGCTACACCTTC. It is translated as CASSPEGYGYTF.

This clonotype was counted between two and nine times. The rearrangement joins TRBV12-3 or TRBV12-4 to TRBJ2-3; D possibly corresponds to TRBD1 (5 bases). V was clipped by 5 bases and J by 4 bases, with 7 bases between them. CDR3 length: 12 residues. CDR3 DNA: TGTGCCAGCAGTCAGGGTTCAGATACGCAGTATTTT. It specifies CASSQGSDTQYF.

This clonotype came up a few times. The CDR3 DNA reads as TGTGCCAGCAGCTTAGTGACGGCCGGGGAGCTGTTTTTT. As protein: CASSLVTAGELFF. The J gene is TRBJ2-2, the V gene TRBV7-8; D call uncertain. CDR1 and CDR2 from the germline V gene are SGHVS and FQNEAQ. The CDR3 extends over 13 amino acids. Trimming removed 1 base at V and 6 bases at J, with 6 bases between.

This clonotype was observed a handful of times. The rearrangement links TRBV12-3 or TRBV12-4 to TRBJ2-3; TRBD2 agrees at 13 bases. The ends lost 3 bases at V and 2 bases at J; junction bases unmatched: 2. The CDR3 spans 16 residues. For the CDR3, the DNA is TGTGCCAGCAGTTTGACTAGCGGGGGGACCACAGATACGCAGTATTTT. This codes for CASSLTSGGTTDTQYF.

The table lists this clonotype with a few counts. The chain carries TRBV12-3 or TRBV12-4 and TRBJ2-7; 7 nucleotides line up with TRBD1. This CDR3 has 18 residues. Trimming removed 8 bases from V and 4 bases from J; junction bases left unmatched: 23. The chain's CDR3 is CASVPGSLDRPRPYEQYF. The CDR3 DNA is TGTGCCAGCGTCCCGGGGTCATTGGACAGGCCTCGTCCGTACGAGCAGTACTTC.

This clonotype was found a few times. This chain's CDR3 is CASRQGLAGSSDTQYF. In DNA form, the CDR3 reads TGTGCCAGCAGACAGGGACTAGCAGGATCCTCGGATACGCAGTATTTT. This chain uses TRBV6-1 with TRBJ2-3; TRBD2 matches at 9 bases. From germline, CDR1 is MNHNS and CDR2 SASEGT. With 6 bases clipped from V and 6 bases from J, the junction kept 13 bases outside the gene matches. The CDR3 is 16 amino acids.

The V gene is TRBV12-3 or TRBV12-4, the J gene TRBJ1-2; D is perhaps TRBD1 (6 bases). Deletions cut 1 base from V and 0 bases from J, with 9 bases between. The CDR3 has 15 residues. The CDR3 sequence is CASSLDREPNYGYTF. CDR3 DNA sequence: TGTGCCAGCAGTTTAGACAGGGAACCTAACTATGGCTACACCTTC.

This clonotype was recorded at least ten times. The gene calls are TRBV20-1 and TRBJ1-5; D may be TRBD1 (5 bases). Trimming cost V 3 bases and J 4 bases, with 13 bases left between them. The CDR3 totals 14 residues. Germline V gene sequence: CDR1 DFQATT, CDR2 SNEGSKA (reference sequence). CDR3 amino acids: CSASETATNQPQHF. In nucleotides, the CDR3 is TGCAGTGCTAGTGAGACAGCCACTAATCAGCCCCAGCATTTT.

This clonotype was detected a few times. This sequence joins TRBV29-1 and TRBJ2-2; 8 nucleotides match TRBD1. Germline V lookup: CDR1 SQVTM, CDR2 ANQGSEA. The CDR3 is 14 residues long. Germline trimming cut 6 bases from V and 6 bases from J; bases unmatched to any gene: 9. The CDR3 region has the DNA TGCAGCGTCCGGACAGGGACGAGACCCGGGGAGCTGTTTTTT. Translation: CSVRTGTRPGELFF.

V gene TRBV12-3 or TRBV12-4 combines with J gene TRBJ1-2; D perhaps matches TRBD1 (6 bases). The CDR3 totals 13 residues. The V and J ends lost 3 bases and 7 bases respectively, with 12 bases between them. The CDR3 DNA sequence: TGTGCCAGCAGTTTTTCGTCAGGGGTTGGCTACACCTTC. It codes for CASSFSSGVGYTF.

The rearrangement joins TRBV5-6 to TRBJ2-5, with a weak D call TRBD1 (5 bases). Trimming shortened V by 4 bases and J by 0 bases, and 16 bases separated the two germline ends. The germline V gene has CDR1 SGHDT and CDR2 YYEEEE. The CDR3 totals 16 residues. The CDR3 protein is CASSSALDSDQETQYF. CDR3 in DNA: TGTGCCAGCAGCAGCGCGTTAGACAGTGACCAAGAGACCCAGTACTTC. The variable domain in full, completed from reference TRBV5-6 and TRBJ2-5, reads DAGVTQSPTHLIKTRGQQVTLRCSPKSGHDTVSWYQQALGQGPQFIFQYYEEEERQRGNFPDRFSGHQFPNYSSELNVNALLLGDSALYLCASSSALDSDQETQYFGPGTRLLVL.

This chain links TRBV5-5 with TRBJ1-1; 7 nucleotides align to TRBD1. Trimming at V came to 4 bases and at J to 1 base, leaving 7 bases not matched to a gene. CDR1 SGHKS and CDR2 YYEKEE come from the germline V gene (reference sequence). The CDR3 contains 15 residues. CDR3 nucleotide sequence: TGTGCCAGCAGCCCGCGGACAGGCCCGAACACTGAAGCTTTCTTT. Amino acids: CASSPRTGPNTEAFF.

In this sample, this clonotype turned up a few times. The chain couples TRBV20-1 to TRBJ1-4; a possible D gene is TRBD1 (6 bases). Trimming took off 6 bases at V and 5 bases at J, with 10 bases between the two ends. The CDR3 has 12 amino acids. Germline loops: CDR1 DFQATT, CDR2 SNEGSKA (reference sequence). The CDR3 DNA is TGCAGTGCACAGGGACCAAATGAAAAACTGTTTTTT. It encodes CSAQGPNEKLFF.

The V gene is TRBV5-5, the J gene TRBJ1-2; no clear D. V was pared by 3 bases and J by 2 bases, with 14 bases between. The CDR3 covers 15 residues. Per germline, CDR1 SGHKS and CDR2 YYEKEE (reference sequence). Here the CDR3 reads CASSYLTQTNYGYTF. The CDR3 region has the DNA TGTGCCAGCAGCTACCTCACGCAGACCAACTATGGCTACACCTTC.

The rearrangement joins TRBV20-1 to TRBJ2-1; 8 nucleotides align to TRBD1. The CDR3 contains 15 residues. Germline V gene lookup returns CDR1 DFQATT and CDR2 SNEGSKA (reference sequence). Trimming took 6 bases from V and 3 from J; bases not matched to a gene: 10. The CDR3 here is CSADGQGRSYNEQFF. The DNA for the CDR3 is TGCAGTGCGGACGGACAGGGAAGGAGCTACAATGAGCAGTTCTTC.

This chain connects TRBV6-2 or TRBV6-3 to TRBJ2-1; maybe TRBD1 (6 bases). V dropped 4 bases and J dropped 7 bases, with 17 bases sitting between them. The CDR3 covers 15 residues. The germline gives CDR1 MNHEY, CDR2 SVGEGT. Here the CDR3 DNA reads TGTGCCAGCAGTTCTCCTCCAGGGGCGCGAAATGAGCAGTTCTTC. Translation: CASSSPPGARNEQFF.

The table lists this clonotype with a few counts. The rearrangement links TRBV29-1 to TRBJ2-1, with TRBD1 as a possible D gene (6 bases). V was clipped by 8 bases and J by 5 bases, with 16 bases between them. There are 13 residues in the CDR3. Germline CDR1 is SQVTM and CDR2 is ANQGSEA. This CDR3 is CSYFDRLHNEQFF. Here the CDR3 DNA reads TGCAGCTACTTTGACAGGCTACACAATGAGCAGTTCTTC.

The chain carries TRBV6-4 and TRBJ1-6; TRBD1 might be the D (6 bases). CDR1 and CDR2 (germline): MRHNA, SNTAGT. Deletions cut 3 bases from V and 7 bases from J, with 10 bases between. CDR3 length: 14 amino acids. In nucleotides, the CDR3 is TGTGCCAGCAGTGAAGGGACACCAAATTCACCCCTCCACTTT. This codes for CASSEGTPNSPLHF.

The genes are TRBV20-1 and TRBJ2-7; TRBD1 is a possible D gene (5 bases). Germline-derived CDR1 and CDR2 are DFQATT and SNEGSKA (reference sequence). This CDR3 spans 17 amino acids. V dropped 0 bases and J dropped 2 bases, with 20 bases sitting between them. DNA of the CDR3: TGCAGTGCTAGAGATCTAGTTAAGCCACAGGCCCCCTACGAGCAGTACTTC. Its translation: CSARDLVKPQAPYEQYF.

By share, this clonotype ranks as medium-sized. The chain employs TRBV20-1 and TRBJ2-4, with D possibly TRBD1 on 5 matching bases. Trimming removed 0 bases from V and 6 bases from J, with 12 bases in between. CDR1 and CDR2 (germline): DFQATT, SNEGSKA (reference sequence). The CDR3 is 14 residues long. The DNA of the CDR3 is TGCAGTGCTAGAGACAGGGCCGGTGGAAACATTCAGTACTTC. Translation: CSARDRAGGNIQYF.

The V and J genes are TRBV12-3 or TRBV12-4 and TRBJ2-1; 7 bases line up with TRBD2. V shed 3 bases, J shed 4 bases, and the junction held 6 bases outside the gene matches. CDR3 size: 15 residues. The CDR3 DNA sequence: TGTGCCAGCAGTTTGGACCAGGGAGGGTACAATGAGCAGTTCTTC. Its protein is CASSLDQGGYNEQFF.

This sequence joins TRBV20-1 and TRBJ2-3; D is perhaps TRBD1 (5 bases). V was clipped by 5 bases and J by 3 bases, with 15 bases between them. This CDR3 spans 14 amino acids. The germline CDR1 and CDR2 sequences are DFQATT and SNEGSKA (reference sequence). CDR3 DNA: TGCAGTGCTCGCAAATCAGGGAAAACAGATACGCAGTATTTT. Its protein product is CSARKSGKTDTQYF.

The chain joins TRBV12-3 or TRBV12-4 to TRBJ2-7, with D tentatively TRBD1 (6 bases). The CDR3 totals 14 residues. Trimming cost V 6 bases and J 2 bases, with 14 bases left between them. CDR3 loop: CASRHNEGAYEQYF. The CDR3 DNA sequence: TGTGCCAGCAGACACAACGAGGGGGCCTACGAGCAGTACTTC.

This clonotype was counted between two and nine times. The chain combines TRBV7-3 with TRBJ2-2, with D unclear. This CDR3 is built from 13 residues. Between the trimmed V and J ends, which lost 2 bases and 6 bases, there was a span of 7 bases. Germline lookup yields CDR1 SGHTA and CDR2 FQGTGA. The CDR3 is CASSLSRSGELFF. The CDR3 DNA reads TGTGCCAGCAGCTTATCCCGGTCCGGGGAGCTGTTTTTT. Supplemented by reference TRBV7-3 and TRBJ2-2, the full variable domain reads GAGVSQTPSNKVTEKGKYVELRCDPISGHTALYWYRQSLGQGPEFLIYFQGTGAADDSGLPNDRFFAVRPEGSVSTLKIQRTERGDSAVYLCASSLSRSGELFFGEGSRLTVL.

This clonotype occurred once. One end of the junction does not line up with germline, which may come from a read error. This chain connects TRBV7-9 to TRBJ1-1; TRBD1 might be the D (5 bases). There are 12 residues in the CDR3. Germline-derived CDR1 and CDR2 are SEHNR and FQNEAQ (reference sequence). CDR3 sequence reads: CASTLQAPEAFF. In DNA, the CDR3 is TGTGCCAGCACCTTACAGGCGCCCGAAGCTTTCTTT.

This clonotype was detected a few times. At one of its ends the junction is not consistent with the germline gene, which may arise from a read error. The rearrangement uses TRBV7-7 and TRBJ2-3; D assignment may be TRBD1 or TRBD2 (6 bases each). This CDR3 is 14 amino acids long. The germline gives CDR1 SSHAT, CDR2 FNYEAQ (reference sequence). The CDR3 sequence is CASSLLGGADTQYF. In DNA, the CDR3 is TGTGCTAGCAGCTTATTGGGGGGCGCAGATACGCAGTATTTT.

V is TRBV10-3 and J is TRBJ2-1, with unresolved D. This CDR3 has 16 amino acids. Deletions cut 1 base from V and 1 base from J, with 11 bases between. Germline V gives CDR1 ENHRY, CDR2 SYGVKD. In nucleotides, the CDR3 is TGTGCCATCAGTGAGTTGCCGGACGGGTCCTACAATGAGCAGTTCTTC. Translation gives CAISELPDGSYNEQFF.